This TCR beta chain was documented in a study of blood T cell repertoires in COVID-19. The wider study: From the United States, Italy and Spain came samples of acute and convalescent COVID-19.

CDR1 and CDR2 (germline): SGHTS, YDEGEE. CDR3 length equals 13 residues. V dropped 5 bases and J dropped 2 bases, with 10 bases sitting between them. Libraries were prepared by immunoSEQ multiplex PCR; TCRdb keeps only in-frame clonotypes and omits some of them. The table has about 220,000 clones, around 83% seen once. The sequence was obtained from a man aged 45-65 years who had recovered from COVID-19. The chain has TRBV5-8 and TRBJ1-2; unclear D gene. Sequenced sample: peripheral blood. The DNA of the CDR3 is TGTGCCAGCAGACAGCGGGAGAACTATGGCTACACCTTC. It translates to CASRQRENYGYTF.